Shown below are 30 T cell receptor beta chains from a single sample sequenced in a study of metastatic and nonmetastatic thyroid tumors. Thyroid surgery took place with no prior treatment in any patient. TCRdb re-called the PCR reads through MiXCR. The repertoire includes 20,000 to 25,000 clones, around 20% of them detected once, and roughly 2.6% sits in the top ten. The sequencing input was adjacent normal tissue. The origin of the receptors is a male donor with papillary thyroid cancer or a benign thyroid nodule (not recorded which). Some clones in this sample may be carry-over from other donors' samples.

This clone was recorded at least ten times. The gene calls are TRBV10-3 and TRBJ2-1, with D perhaps matching TRBD1 (8 bases). The germline V gene encodes CDR1 ENHRY and CDR2 SYGVKD. The CDR3 extends over 15 amino acids. The ends were cut back, 3 bases at V and 8 bases at J, with 17 bases in the middle. CDR3 residues: CAISDWTGRADEQFF. As DNA, the CDR3 is TGTGCCATCAGTGATTGGACAGGGAGGGCCGATGAGCAGTTCTTC.

This clone was found many times. The rearrangement uses TRBV7-4 and TRBJ2-7, with 10 bases aligning to TRBD1. The CDR3 spans 12 residues. In germline, CDR1 is SGHVT, CDR2 SQSDAQ. With 5 bases clipped from V and 9 bases from J, the junction kept 4 bases outside the gene matches. The CDR3 region is CASSNGTGVQYV. The CDR3 DNA sequence: TGTGCCAGCAGCAACGGGACAGGGGTGCAGTACGTC.

This clone is medium-sized by share. CDR3 coding DNA: TGTGCCAGCAGCTTAGAAAGTGGATCCTACGAGCAGTACTTC. It encodes CASSLESGSYEQYF. This rearrangement joins TRBV11-2 to TRBJ2-7, with no clear D. The V gene's germline CDR1 is SGHAT and CDR2 FQNNGV. The CDR3 has 14 amino acids. V dropped 0 bases and J dropped 1 base, with 7 bases sitting between them. The whole variable domain, filled in from reference TRBV11-2 and TRBJ2-7, reads EAGVAQSPRYKIIEKRQSVAFWCNPISGHATLYWYQQILGQGPKLLIQFQNNGVVDDSQLPKDRFSAERLKGVDSTLKIQPAKLEDSAVYLCASSLESGSYEQYFGPGTRLTVT.

The sample holds many counts of this clone. The chain is built from TRBV19 and TRBJ1-3; D perhaps matches TRBD1 (6 bases). Trimming removed 6 bases from V and 0 bases from J, with 21 bases in between. From germline, CDR1 is LNHDA and CDR2 SQIVND (reference sequence). The CDR3 consists of 18 residues. The DNA of the CDR3 is TGTGCCAGTAGCCAGAAACCCGGGACAACAATCTCTGGAAACACCATATATTTT. This codes for CASSQKPGTTISGNTIYF.

In its sample, this clone was seen many times. The chain links TRBV15 to TRBJ1-2; D is unresolved. Trimming removed 3 bases at V and 2 bases at J, with 19 bases between. Germline CDR1 reads LNHNV; CDR2 reads YYDKDF (reference sequence). The CDR3 has 17 residues. The CDR3 sequence is CATSSAPDSLTNYGYTF. The DNA of the CDR3 is TGTGCCACCAGCAGTGCCCCGGACTCTCTGACGAACTATGGCTACACCTTC.

V and J are TRBV6-2 or TRBV6-3 and TRBJ2-3; D is perhaps TRBD2 (5 bases). The ends were cut back, 4 bases at V and 10 bases at J, with 9 bases in the middle. This CDR3 contains 11 residues. Germline V gene sequence: CDR1 MNHEY, CDR2 SVGEGT. CDR3 region: CASSLVGAQYF. CDR3 coding DNA: TGTGCCAGCAGTTTAGTGGGAGCGCAGTATTTT.

In this sample, this clone turned up many times. The chain employs TRBV20-1 and TRBJ2-2; a weak D match, TRBD1 (6 bases). Germline V CDR1 and CDR2: DFQATT, SNEGSKA (reference sequence). This CDR3 is 14 amino acids long. The V and J ends lost 5 bases and 1 base respectively, with 11 bases between them. CDR3 in DNA: TGCAGTGCTGACCGAGGGGGGAACACCGGGGAGCTGTTTTTT. Residues: CSADRGGNTGELFF.

This clone has only a few counts. The chain combines TRBV18 with TRBJ2-5; 12 bases align to TRBD2. With V trimmed by 3 bases and J by 4 bases, 3 bases remained unmatched. Germline CDR1 and CDR2: KGHSH and LQKENI. The CDR3 totals 15 residues. CDR3 in DNA: TGTGCCAGCTCACCCACGGGACTAGCGGGAGAGACCCAGTACTTC. Translation: CASSPTGLAGETQYF.

This clone qualifies as medium-sized (0.01 to 0.1%). The chain is built from TRBV6-2 or TRBV6-3 and TRBJ1-2; 7 bases are a match to TRBD1. V dropped 2 bases and J dropped 3; count of bases not matched to a gene: 6. CDR3 size: 15 residues. Germline V lookup: CDR1 MNHEY, CDR2 SVGEGT. CDR3 protein: CASSYPETGDYGYTF. The CDR3 DNA reads as TGTGCCAGCAGTTACCCCGAAACAGGGGACTATGGCTACACCTTC.

The table lists this clone with many counts. This chain uses TRBV20-1 with TRBJ1-2; tentative D call: TRBD1 (6 bases). V lost 6 bases, J lost 2 bases, and 16 bases lay in between. CDR1 and CDR2 from the germline V gene are DFQATT and SNEGSKA (reference sequence). CDR3 length equals 14 residues. CDR3 amino acids: CSAPPETGNYGYTF. The CDR3 nucleotides read TGCAGTGCCCCCCCCGAAACAGGGAACTATGGCTACACCTTC.

This clone was observed many times. The chain couples TRBV7-2 to TRBJ2-3; D is possibly TRBD2 (6 bases). This CDR3 spans 14 amino acids. Germline lookup yields CDR1 SGHTA and CDR2 FQGNSA. The V end was cut by 1 base, the J end by 2 bases, with 7 bases between. CDR3 residues: CASSLVDYTDTQYF. CDR3 nucleotide sequence: TGTGCCAGCAGCTTAGTGGACTACACAGATACGCAGTATTTT.

As regards this clone: Compared with germline, one end of the junction differs, possibly owing to a read error. V and J are TRBV5-4 and TRBJ2-6; D tentatively reads TRBD1 or TRBD2 (5 bases each). The V gene's germline CDR1 is SGHNT and CDR2 YYREEE (reference sequence). The CDR3 length is 16 residues. The CDR3, as DNA: TGTGCCGGCAGCTGGGACGCCCTGAGAGGGGCCAACGTCCTGACTTTC. Translation gives CAGSWDALRGANVLTF.

Within the sample, this clone is medium-sized (0.01 to 0.1%). The chain uses TRBV30 and TRBJ1-3, with unresolved D. Trimming stripped 2 bases from V and 0 bases from J, with 14 bases between. The CDR3 loop spans 16 amino acids. Looked up from germline, CDR1 is GTSNPN and CDR2 is SVGIG (reference sequence). The CDR3 loop is CAWSIRRVNSGNTIYF. In DNA form, the CDR3 reads TGTGCCTGGAGTATCAGACGGGTTAACTCTGGAAACACCATATATTTT.

In this sample, this clone turned up many times. The rearrangement links TRBV6-5 to TRBJ2-5, with D maybe TRBD2 (5 bases). The CDR3 totals 16 residues. The germline V and J ends were trimmed by 0 bases and 4 bases, with 15 bases remaining between them. Per germline, CDR1 MNHEY and CDR2 SVGAGI. The CDR3 coding sequence is TGTGCCAGCAGTTACTCGGGCGGCGGAGGCCCAGAGACCCAGTACTTC. Translating gives CASSYSGGGGPETQYF.

V is TRBV6-1 and J is TRBJ2-7, with TRBD1 matching 8 bases. The CDR3 length is 15 residues. Germline CDR1 MNHNS, CDR2 SASEGT. V was pared by 10 bases and J by 6 bases, with 17 bases of the junction left unmatched. CDR3 sequence (DNA): TGTGCCATCACCACCCAGTGTGCAGGGGGCGGCGAGCAGTACTTC. It yields the protein CAITTQCAGGGEQYF.

With respect to this clone: This likely comes from a read error, as the CDR3 has no conserved phenylalanine or tryptophan at its end. This same CDR3 is encoded by further DNA sequences in the sample. CDR3 nucleotide sequence: TGCGCAAGCAGCTTGGGCGGGTCAGAGCAGTACTCC. It is translated as CASSLGGSEQYS. This chain connects TRBV5-1 to TRBJ2-7; maybe TRBD2 (5 bases). From germline, CDR1 is SGHRS and CDR2 YFSETQ. The length of the CDR3 is 12 residues.

This clone is medium-sized. The chain combines TRBV12-3 or TRBV12-4 with TRBJ2-7, with 10 bases identical to TRBD1. The CDR3 is made up of 14 amino acids. The trim removed 4 bases at V and 4 bases at J, leaving 4 bases unmatched. CDR3 in amino acids: CASSWGQGLYEQYF. The CDR3 DNA sequence: TGTGCCAGCAGTTGGGGACAGGGGCTTTACGAGCAGTACTTC.

Relative to its sample, this clone is medium-sized. This rearrangement joins TRBV6-1 to TRBJ2-7; D gene uncertain. The CDR3 consists of 12 residues. V shed 4 bases and J shed 0 bases, with 4 bases lying between them. CDR1 and CDR2 (germline): MNHNS, SASEGT. The CDR3 DNA sequence: TGTGCCAGCAGTGTCTACTCCTACGAGCAGTACTTC. Residues: CASSVYSYEQYF.

A few counts support this clone. Likely a read error: the CDR3 ends without its conserved phenylalanine or tryptophan. The V and J genes are TRBV24-1 and TRBJ2-2; a possible D gene is TRBD2 (5 bases). Trimming pared 4 bases from V and 4 bases from J, leaving 18 bases between. The CDR3 loop spans 17 amino acids. Germline CDR1 is KGHDR and CDR2 is SFDVKD. DNA of the CDR3: TGTGCCACCAGTGACTCCCAGTGGCAGCGGAGCACCGGGGAGCTGTTTCTT. Residues: CATSDSQWQRSTGELFL.

This clone is medium-sized in the sample. The chain employs TRBV27 and TRBJ1-5; D is unclear. This CDR3 has 15 residues. Trimming took 2 bases from V and 1 from J, leaving 9 bases between them. Germline V gives CDR1 MNHEY, CDR2 SMNVEV (reference sequence). The CDR3 sequence is CASSLRTSSNQPQHF. As DNA, the CDR3 is TGTGCCAGCAGTTTACGTACATCCAGCAATCAGCCCCAGCATTTT.

By frequency in the sample, this clone is medium-sized (0.01 to 0.1%). V usage is TRBV6-1 and J usage is TRBJ1-1; D might be TRBD1 (5 bases). The V end was cut by 4 bases, the J end by 1 base, with 10 bases between. The CDR3 covers 14 residues. Germline lookup yields CDR1 MNHNS and CDR2 SASEGT. CDR3 DNA sequence: TGTGCCAGCAGTGGAGGGACGACGAACACTGAAGCTTTCTTT. Its translation is CASSGGTTNTEAFF.

This clone came up many times. The rearrangement uses TRBV30 and TRBJ2-3; D is undetermined. The CDR3 totals 14 residues. Trimming cost V 6 bases and J 0 bases, with 13 bases left between them. In germline, CDR1 is GTSNPN, CDR2 SVGIG (reference sequence). The CDR3 bases are TGTGCCTGTACAAGGAAAAGGAGCACAGATACGCAGTATTTT. As protein: CACTRKRSTDTQYF.

This clone was observed many times. The rearrangement joins TRBV18 to TRBJ2-3; 8 nucleotides match TRBD2. Germline CDR1 KGHSH, CDR2 LQKENI. Trimming at V came to 2 bases and at J to 3 bases, leaving 4 bases not matched to a gene. The CDR3 is 15 amino acids. In nucleotides, the CDR3 is TGTGCCAGCTCACCAACGGGAGGGCTTACAGATACGCAGTATTTT. Amino acids: CASSPTGGLTDTQYF.

This clone was counted ten times or more. Being one base from a much bigger clone, this may be a read error. Different DNA sequences within this sample yield the same CDR3. This chain uses TRBV30 with TRBJ1-2, with D perhaps matching TRBD1 (6 bases). There are 11 residues in the CDR3. CDR1 is GTSNPN and CDR2 is SVGIG in the germline V gene (reference sequence). The DNA for the CDR3 is TGTGCCTGGAGTGTAGGGGGTGGCTATACCTTC. The encoded protein is CAWSVGGGYTF.

This clone was observed at least ten times. V is TRBV5-6 and J is TRBJ2-3, with D uncertain. Trimming left V 3 bases short and J 1 base short, with 9 bases between. CDR3 length: 14 amino acids. The V gene's germline CDR1 is SGHDT and CDR2 YYEEEE. CDR3 sequence reads: CASSSPDGTDTQYF. The CDR3 DNA sequence: TGTGCCAGCAGCTCCCCCGACGGCACAGATACGCAGTATTTT.

By sample fraction, this clone is medium-sized. The genes are TRBV7-8 and TRBJ2-2; D is perhaps TRBD2 (7 bases). The CDR3 loop spans 17 amino acids. V lost 1 base and J 2 bases, leaving 14 bases between the germline ends. Germline-derived CDR1 and CDR2 are SGHVS and FQNEAQ. CDR3 in amino acids: CASSLVRGGGNTGELFF. CDR3 nucleotide sequence: TGTGCCAGCAGCTTAGTGCGGGGAGGGGGTAACACCGGGGAGCTGTTTTTT.

This clone was observed at least ten times. The chain is built from TRBV9 and TRBJ1-1; D is unresolved. CDR1 SGDLS and CDR2 YYNGEE come from the germline V gene. CDR3 size: 13 residues. V lost 7 bases and J 1 base, leaving 11 bases between the germline ends. CDR3: CASALARNTEAFF. Here the CDR3 DNA reads TGTGCCAGCGCGCTAGCTAGGAACACTGAAGCTTTCTTT.

The chain uses TRBV20-1 and TRBJ2-3; no firm D call. Germline-derived CDR1 and CDR2 are DFQATT and SNEGSKA (reference sequence). CDR3 length: 16 amino acids. V was clipped by 6 bases and J by 0 bases, with 19 bases between them. CDR3 bases: TGCAGTGCCCTCCATGCGTGTCCGACTAGCACAGATACGCAGTATTTT. Translated: CSALHACPTSTDTQYF.

About this clone itself: The junction shows a germline mismatch at one end, possibly a read error. V gene TRBV6-1 combines with J gene TRBJ1-2; D perhaps matches TRBD1 (6 bases). The CDR3 covers 15 residues. The germline V gene has CDR1 MNHNS and CDR2 SASEGT. The CDR3 is CASSDARGRHYAYTF. In DNA, the CDR3 is TGTGCCAGCAGTGACGCCAGGGGTCGGCACTATGCCTACACCTTC.

A note on this clone: This may be a read error, as it is one base from a much larger clone. Other DNA sequences in this sample translate to the same CDR3. This chain links TRBV9 with TRBJ2-3; 7 bases line up with TRBD1. Germline V lookup: CDR1 SGDLS, CDR2 YYNGEE. The CDR3 is 16 residues long. The junction had 8 bases not matched to a gene; V was cut back by 4 bases and J by 0 bases. The CDR3 DNA follows: TGTGCCAGCAGCTTAGGGACAGCGACTAGCACAGATACGCAGTATTTT. Its translation is CASSLGTATSTDTQYF.